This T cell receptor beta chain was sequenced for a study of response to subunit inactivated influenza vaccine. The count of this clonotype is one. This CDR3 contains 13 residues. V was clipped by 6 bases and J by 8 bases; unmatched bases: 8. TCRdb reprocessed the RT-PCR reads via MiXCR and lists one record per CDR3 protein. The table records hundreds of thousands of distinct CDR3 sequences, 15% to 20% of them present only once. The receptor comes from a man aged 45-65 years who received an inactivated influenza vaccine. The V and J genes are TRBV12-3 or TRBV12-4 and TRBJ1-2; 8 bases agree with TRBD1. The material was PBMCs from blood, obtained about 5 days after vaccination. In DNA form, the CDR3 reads TGTGCCAGCAGACCCTCAGGGGGCGGCGGCTACACCTTC. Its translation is CASRPSGGGGYTF.